Sequencing of this T cell receptor (beta chain) was carried out in a study of blood T cell repertoires in COVID-19. Germline V gene sequence: CDR1 LNHDA, CDR2 SQIVND (reference sequence). With V trimmed by 2 bases and J by 5 bases, 3 bases remained unmatched. This CDR3 is 14 amino acids long. The table came from immunoSEQ multiplex PCR; TCRdb's copy has only in-frame clones and leaves some out. The table lists about 180,000 clones, about 81% of them singletons. This clone was observed once. The chain recombines TRBV19 with TRBJ2-5; 9 bases line up with TRBD2. The sequence derives from a woman older than 75 with COVID-19, enrolled during active disease. The specimen sequenced was peripheral blood. The DNA for the CDR3 is TGTGCCAGTAGTATAATAGCGGGGGTGGAGACCCAGTACTTC. Its protein is CASSIIAGVETQYF.